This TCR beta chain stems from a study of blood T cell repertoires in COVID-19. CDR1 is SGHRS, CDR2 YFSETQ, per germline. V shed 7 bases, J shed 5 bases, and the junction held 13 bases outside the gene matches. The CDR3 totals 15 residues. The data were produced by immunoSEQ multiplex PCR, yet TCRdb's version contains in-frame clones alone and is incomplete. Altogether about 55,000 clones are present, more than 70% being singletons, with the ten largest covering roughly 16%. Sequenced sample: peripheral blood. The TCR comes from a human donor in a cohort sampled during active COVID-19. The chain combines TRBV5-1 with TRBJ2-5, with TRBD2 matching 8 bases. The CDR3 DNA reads TGCGCCAGCTACCCCGGGGGGGCAACGGTGGAGACCCAGTACTTC. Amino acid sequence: CASYPGGATVETQYF.